The next 31 T cell receptor beta chains were all read from a single sample in a study of molecular identifiers for immune sequencing clone quantification (dated by TCRdb to 2016 to 2019). Libraries were built with PCR. TCRdb lists the instrument as NextSeq 500. TCRdb cleaned the public reads at Q25 with fastp, built clones with MiXCR and kept in-frame beta chains. Every entry covers one CDR3 protein and lists the most common genes and DNA from its rows. The sample table lists roughly 630,000 distinct CDR3 sequences, around 25% of them with a count of one. The ten biggest clones cover 0.78% of the sample. Sequencing was carried out using naive CD8+ T cells from blood, with Jurkat cell RNA spiked in. The cell subset or site label here, explained by the study, means: FACS-sorted CD8+CD4-CCR7+CD45RA+ naive T cells. These receptors were collected from a human donor in good health. Some libraries in this study had Jurkat cell RNA spiked in.

This clonotype has just a few counts. The rearrangement uses TRBV7-9 and TRBJ1-6; a possible D gene is TRBD1 (6 bases). V was cut by 6 bases and J by 8 bases, with 14 bases left in between. The germline gives CDR1 SEHNR, CDR2 FQNEAQ (reference sequence). The CDR3 length is 14 residues. CDR3 coding DNA: TGTGCCAGCAGTTCGACAGGTGAATATTCACCCCTCCACTTT. Translated, it gives CASSSTGEYSPLHF.

V usage is TRBV27 and J usage is TRBJ2-3, with a weak D call TRBD2 (6 bases). The germline V gene has CDR1 MNHEY and CDR2 SMNVEV (reference sequence). Trimming left V 7 bases short and J 1 base short, with 18 bases between. The CDR3 contains 16 residues. The CDR3 DNA reads as TGTGCCAGCAAAAACATTATAGCTAGCGGCACAGATACGCAGTATTTT. Translation gives CASKNIIASGTDTQYF.

The gene calls are TRBV11-2 and TRBJ2-7, with TRBD1 matching over 10 bases. Per the germline V gene, CDR1 is SGHAT and CDR2 is FQNNGV. J gave up 2 bases and V 3 bases, and 4 bases lay outside the gene matches. The CDR3 runs to 15 residues. CDR3 nucleotides: TGTGCCAGCAGCTTCGGGACAGGGGAAACCTACGAGCAGTACTTC. This encodes CASSFGTGETYEQYF.

This clonotype appeared many times. The chain couples TRBV9 to TRBJ2-1; the D is unclear. The CDR3 spans 12 residues. The germline V gene encodes CDR1 SGDLS and CDR2 YYNGEE. V lost 2 bases to trimming and J lost 0 bases, with 0 bases between them. The CDR3: CASSVSYNEQFF. CDR3 bases: TGTGCCAGCAGCGTCTCCTACAATGAGCAGTTCTTC.

This clonotype was detected once. A much more abundant neighbour one base away suggests this may be a read error. J is TRBJ1-1 and V is TRBV3-1; possibly TRBD1 for D (6 bases). CDR1 is LGHDT, CDR2 YNNKEL, per germline (reference sequence). The CDR3 consists of 16 residues. In DNA, the CDR3 is TGTGCCAGCAGCCCCGCTCGTACGGACGGGGGCACTGCAGCTTTCTTT. As protein: CASSPARTDGGTAAFF.

The chain is built from TRBV9 and TRBJ1-4; D might be TRBD1 (5 bases). The CDR3 is 15 amino acids. The germline V and J ends were trimmed by 0 bases and 5 bases, with 11 bases remaining between them. The germline gives CDR1 SGDLS, CDR2 YYNGEE. This CDR3 is CASSVGGGQNEKLFF. The CDR3 nucleotides read TGTGCCAGCAGCGTAGGTGGCGGACAAAATGAAAAACTGTTTTTT.

This clonotype was counted at least ten times. The chain has TRBV7-9 and TRBJ1-4; the match to TRBD1 covers 9 bases. CDR1 and CDR2 from the germline V gene are SEHNR and FQNEAQ (reference sequence). V shed 5 bases and J 5 bases; nucleotides not matched to a gene: 9. This CDR3 contains 16 residues. CDR3 DNA sequence: TGTGCCAGCAGCCCTCCCCGAGGGACAGGGAATGAAAAACTGTTTTTT. Amino acid sequence: CASSPPRGTGNEKLFF.

This clonotype appeared many times. This chain connects TRBV12-3 or TRBV12-4 to TRBJ1-5, with D perhaps TRBD1 (6 bases). This CDR3 comprises 15 residues. Trimming removed 5 bases from V and 6 bases from J, with 17 bases in between. CDR3 coding DNA: TGTGCCAGCAGTCCACCAGGGGAGGGCCCTCAGCCCCAGCATTTT. Its translation is CASSPPGEGPQPQHF.

This clonotype was observed many times. J is TRBJ1-1 and V is TRBV11-1, with unresolved D. V gave up 3 bases and J gave up 1 base, with 6 bases separating them. The CDR3 runs to 13 residues. CDR1 SGHAT and CDR2 FQDESV come from the germline V gene (reference sequence). DNA of the CDR3: TGTGCCAGCAGCTTGAGGCAGAACACTGAAGCTTTCTTT. Encoded protein: CASSLRQNTEAFF.

The rearrangement uses TRBV9 and TRBJ1-1; no definite D call. CDR3 length: 16 residues. Between the trimmed V and J ends, which lost 3 bases and 2 bases, there was a span of 17 bases. Looked up from germline, CDR1 is SGDLS and CDR2 is YYNGEE. The chain's CDR3 is CASSASPKITNTEAFF. CDR3 nucleotide sequence: TGTGCCAGCAGCGCCTCCCCCAAGATTACCAACACTGAAGCTTTCTTT.

This clonotype came up a few times. V and J are TRBV5-1 and TRBJ2-7, with D unclear. CDR1 is SGHRS and CDR2 is YFSETQ in the germline V gene. V was shortened by 0 bases and J by 6 bases, with 16 bases between the two germline ends. The CDR3 is made up of 15 amino acids. The CDR3 here is CASSLGPSNLSEQYF. CDR3 coding DNA: TGCGCCAGCAGCTTGGGACCGTCTAACCTATCCGAGCAGTACTTC. Combining the CDR3 with reference TRBV5-1 and TRBJ2-7 gives the whole variable domain KAGVTQTPRYLIKTRGQQVTLSCSPISGHRSVSWYQQTPGQGLQFLFEYFSETQRNKGNFPGRFSGRQFSNSRSEMNVSTLELGDSALYLCASSLGPSNLSEQYFGPGTRLTVT.

CDR3 protein: CASSPYPGTGLDQPQHF. The CDR3 DNA sequence: TGTGCCAGCAGCCCGTACCCCGGGACAGGGTTAGATCAGCCCCAGCATTTT. This sequence joins TRBV7-9 and TRBJ1-5; 9 bases agree with TRBD1. The V gene end was trimmed by 5 bases and the J gene end by 5 bases; junction bases not matched to a gene: 13. The CDR3 loop spans 17 amino acids. Germline-derived CDR1 and CDR2 are SEHNR and FQNEAQ (reference sequence).

This clonotype occurred many times. This rearrangement joins TRBV12-3 or TRBV12-4 to TRBJ2-2, with a weak D call TRBD1 (6 bases). This CDR3 comprises 16 residues. Trimming pared 3 bases from V and 0 bases from J, leaving 11 bases between. This chain's CDR3 is CASSFERTANTGELFF. The CDR3 nucleotides are TGTGCCAGCAGTTTCGAAAGGACAGCGAACACCGGGGAGCTGTTTTTT.

The sample holds many counts of this clonotype. The rearrangement links TRBV5-6 to TRBJ1-1; D call uncertain. Trimming removed 0 bases at V and 6 bases at J, with 9 bases between. The germline CDR1 and CDR2 sequences are SGHDT and YYEEEE. The CDR3 extends over 13 amino acids. The CDR3 reads CASSLVSGPEAFF. The CDR3 DNA sequence: TGTGCCAGCAGCTTGGTGTCAGGTCCTGAAGCTTTCTTT.

This clonotype was observed a few times. The chain is built from TRBV7-9 and TRBJ2-7; a weak D match, TRBD1 (6 bases). This CDR3 has 16 amino acids. With 1 base removed from V and 4 bases from J, the gap between germline ends came to 17 bases. From germline, CDR1 is SEHNR and CDR2 FQNEAQ (reference sequence). This CDR3 is CASSLVGQGTSYEQYF. In DNA form, the CDR3 reads TGTGCCAGCAGCTTAGTGGGGCAGGGGACCTCATACGAGCAGTACTTC. The full variable domain, with the rest looked up from reference TRBV7-9 and TRBJ2-7, is DTGVSQNPRHKITKRGQNVTFRCDPISEHNRLYWYRQTLGQGPEFLTYFQNEAQLEKSRLLSDRFSAERPKGSFSTLEIQRTEQGDSAMYLCASSLVGQGTSYEQYFGPGTRLTVT.

A few counts support this clonotype. This chain joins TRBV6-2 or TRBV6-3 and TRBJ2-3, with 11 bases matching TRBD2. CDR3 size: 16 residues. The V gene's germline CDR1 is MNHEY and CDR2 SVGEGT. V was pared by 6 bases and J by 2 bases, with 7 bases of the junction left unmatched. In nucleotides, the CDR3 is TGTGCCAGCAGGGCACTAGCGGGAGACCCCACAGATACGCAGTATTTT. It specifies CASRALAGDPTDTQYF.

This clonotype was observed once. A much larger clone differs by one base, so this may be a read error. The chain joins TRBV24-1 to TRBJ2-2; perhaps D is TRBD1 or TRBD2 (5 bases each). The CDR3 runs 14 residues. The ends were cut back, 8 bases at V and 4 bases at J, with 13 bases in the middle. Germline V CDR1 and CDR2: KGHDR, SFDVKD. The CDR3 loop is CATTGTISTGELFF. For the CDR3, the DNA is TGTGCCACCACTGGGACGATTAGCACCGGGGAGCTGTTTTTT.

This clonotype showed up many times. This chain links TRBV13 with TRBJ2-7; either TRBD1 or TRBD2 may supply D (7 bases each). Germline V gene sequence: CDR1 PRHDT, CDR2 FYEKMQ (reference sequence). V was trimmed by 4 bases and J by 7 bases, leaving 23 bases between them. There are 16 residues in the CDR3. Here the CDR3 DNA reads TGTGCCAGCAGCTATAATCCTTCCCAGGGGGGAGGGGAGCAGTACTTC. Translated: CASSYNPSQGGGEQYF.

Notes on this clonotype: A much larger clonotype is one base distant, so this may be a read error. V gene TRBV28 combines with J gene TRBJ2-3; 9 nucleotides agree with TRBD2. Germline V CDR1 and CDR2: MDHEN, SYDVKM. The CDR3 loop spans 16 amino acids. Here the CDR3 reads CAGSQRGSGSTDTQYF. The DNA for the CDR3 is TGTGCCGGCAGCCAACGGGGTAGCGGGAGTACAGATACGCAGTATTTT.

This clonotype was seen repeatedly, ten times or more. The rearrangement joins TRBV6-5 to TRBJ2-3; D unresolved. The germline gives CDR1 MNHEY, CDR2 SVGAGI. Between the trimmed V and J ends, which lost 0 bases and 2 bases, there was a span of 15 bases. The CDR3 contains 17 residues. CDR3 sequence: CASSYSPGQDHTDTQYF. The CDR3 DNA reads as TGTGCCAGCAGTTACTCCCCCGGGCAGGATCACACAGATACGCAGTATTTT.

Only a few counts were recorded for this clonotype. A read error may account for a junction end that differs from germline. This sequence joins TRBV7-9 and TRBJ2-5, with TRBD2 matching 7 bases. The germline V gene has CDR1 SEHNR and CDR2 FQNEAQ (reference sequence). The length of the CDR3 is 15 residues. The CDR3: CASSLAVGSGETLYF. Written as DNA, the CDR3 is TGTGCCAGCAGCTTAGCGGTCGGGAGCGGGGAGACCCTGTACTTC.

To note about this clonotype: Its ends do not fully match the called genes, so a read error is possible. J is TRBJ2-3 and V is TRBV27; D perhaps matches TRBD2 (6 bases). Germline lookup yields CDR1 MNHEY and CDR2 SMNVEV (reference sequence). The CDR3 length is 17 residues. In DNA form, the CDR3 reads TGTGCCAGCAGTCTCTTAGGGACTGTGGACCTCACAGGTACGCAGTATTTT. Encoded protein: CASSLLGTVDLTGTQYF.

In the case of this clonotype: At one of its ends the junction is not consistent with the germline gene, which may arise from a read error. The V call is TRBV24-1, the J call TRBJ2-2, with D tentatively TRBD1 or TRBD2 (5 bases each). The length of the CDR3 is 14 residues. Per the germline V gene, CDR1 is KGHDR and CDR2 is SFDVKD. The DNA of the CDR3 is TGTGCCACCAGTGATTCAGGGTTGGCCGGGGAGCCGTTTTTT. It translates to CATSDSGLAGEPFF.

A remark on this clonotype: Possible read error: a much larger clone is one base away. The chain is built from TRBV6-5 and TRBJ1-1, with a possible D match to TRBD1 (5 bases). CDR1 and CDR2 from the germline V gene are MNHEY and SVGAGI. The CDR3 loop spans 12 amino acids. The DNA of the CDR3 is TGTGCCGCCCAGACTAGGGGTACTGAAGCTCTCTTT. Its translation: CAAQTRGTEALF.

This clonotype showed up just a few times. This chain connects TRBV5-6 to TRBJ1-1; 10 nucleotides line up with TRBD1. This CDR3 spans 16 amino acids. With V trimmed by 4 bases and J by 1 base, 7 bases remained unmatched. CDR1 is SGHDT and CDR2 is YYEEEE in the germline V gene. The CDR3 loop reads CASSPGTGAPNTEAFF. DNA of the CDR3: TGTGCCAGCAGCCCCGGGACAGGGGCCCCGAACACTGAAGCTTTCTTT.

In this sample, this clonotype turned up a few times. V gene TRBV12-3 or TRBV12-4 combines with J gene TRBJ2-7, with TRBD2 matching over 9 bases. The CDR3 extends over 15 amino acids. Trimming cost V 1 base and J 2 bases; bases outside gene matches: 3. DNA of the CDR3: TGTGCCAGCAGTTTAGTTCTAGCGGGACCCTACGAGCAGTACTTC. Translated: CASSLVLAGPYEQYF.

J is TRBJ2-1 and V is TRBV12-3 or TRBV12-4; possibly TRBD2 for D (6 bases). Trimming took off 6 bases at V and 0 bases at J, with 9 bases between the two ends. CDR3 size: 14 residues. The CDR3 reads CASSRRVSYNEQFF. The DNA of the CDR3 is TGTGCCAGCAGCAGGAGGGTCTCCTACAATGAGCAGTTCTTC.

This clonotype has just a few counts. The chain uses TRBV4-1 and TRBJ1-5; no definite D call. Trimming cost V 0 bases and J 10 bases, with 13 bases left between them. CDR3 length: 14 residues. Germline V gene lookup returns CDR1 MGHRA and CDR2 YSYEKL. The chain's CDR3 is CASSQEGYDDPQHF. The CDR3 region has the DNA TGCGCCAGCAGCCAAGAAGGCTACGACGACCCCCAGCATTTT.

The chain couples TRBV2 to TRBJ2-5; D might be TRBD1 (5 bases). V lost 8 bases and J 2 bases, leaving 12 bases between the germline ends. The CDR3 totals 13 residues. Germline CDR1 is SNHLY and CDR2 is FYNNEI. CDR3 region: CASETVLQETQYF. The CDR3 nucleotides are TGTGCCAGCGAGACAGTTCTACAAGAGACCCAGTACTTC.

This clonotype was seen ten or more times. The chain carries TRBV18 and TRBJ2-3; D remains ambiguous. CDR3 length: 17 residues. Germline loops: CDR1 KGHSH, CDR2 LQKENI. Trimming left V 5 bases short and J 2 bases short, with 20 bases between. This CDR3 is CASSRTDRIRITDTQYF. The CDR3 nucleotides are TGTGCCAGCTCAAGGACGGATCGGATCCGGATCACAGATACGCAGTATTTT. The whole variable domain, filled in from reference TRBV18 and TRBJ2-3, reads NAGVMQNPRHLVRRRGQEARLRCSPMKGHSHVYWYRQLPEEGLKFMVYLQKENIIDESGMPKERFSAEFPKEGPSILRIQQVVRGDSAAYFCASSRTDRIRITDTQYFGPGTRLTVL.

This clonotype was detected ten times or more. The chain joins TRBV28 to TRBJ1-1; D might be TRBD1 (6 bases). Germline loops: CDR1 MDHEN, CDR2 SYDVKM. The CDR3 is 15 residues long. The germline V and J ends were trimmed by 5 bases and 6 bases, with 19 bases remaining between them. The CDR3 protein is CASSLAVQGTPEAFF. The CDR3 DNA reads as TGTGCCAGCAGTCTCGCGGTGCAGGGGACCCCTGAAGCTTTCTTT.